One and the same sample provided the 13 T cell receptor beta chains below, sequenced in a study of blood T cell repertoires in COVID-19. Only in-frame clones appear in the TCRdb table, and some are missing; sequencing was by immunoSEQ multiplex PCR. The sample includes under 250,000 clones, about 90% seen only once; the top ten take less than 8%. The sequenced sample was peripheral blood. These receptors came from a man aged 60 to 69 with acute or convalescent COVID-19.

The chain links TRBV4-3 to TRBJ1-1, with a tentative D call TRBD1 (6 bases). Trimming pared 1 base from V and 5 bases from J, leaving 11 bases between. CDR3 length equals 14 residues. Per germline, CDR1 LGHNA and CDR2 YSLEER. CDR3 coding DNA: TGCGCCAGCAGCCAAGTGACAGGCGGAACTGAAGCTTTCTTT. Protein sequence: CASSQVTGGTEAFF.

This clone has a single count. DNA for the CDR3: TGTGCCAGCAGCGTAGCTTCCGCAGACAGGTCCAATGGCTACACCTTC. Protein: CASSVASADRSNGYTF. The chain employs TRBV9 and TRBJ1-2, with D possibly TRBD1 on 6 matching bases. The V end was cut by 0 bases, the J end by 6 bases, with 18 bases between. Per germline, CDR1 SGDLS and CDR2 YYNGEE. CDR3 length: 16 residues.

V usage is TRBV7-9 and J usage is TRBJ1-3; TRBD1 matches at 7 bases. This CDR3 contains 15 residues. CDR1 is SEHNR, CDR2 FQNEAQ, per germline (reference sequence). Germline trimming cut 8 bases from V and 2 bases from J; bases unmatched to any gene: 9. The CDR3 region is CASEGGQGAGNTIYF. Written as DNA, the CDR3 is TGTGCCAGCGAGGGGGGCCAGGGGGCTGGAAACACCATATATTTT.

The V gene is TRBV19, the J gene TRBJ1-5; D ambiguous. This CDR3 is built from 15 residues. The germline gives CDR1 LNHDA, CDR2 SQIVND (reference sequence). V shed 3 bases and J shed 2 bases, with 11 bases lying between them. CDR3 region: CASSMEGFGNQPQHF. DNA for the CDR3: TGTGCCAGTAGTATGGAGGGTTTCGGCAATCAGCCCCAGCATTTT.

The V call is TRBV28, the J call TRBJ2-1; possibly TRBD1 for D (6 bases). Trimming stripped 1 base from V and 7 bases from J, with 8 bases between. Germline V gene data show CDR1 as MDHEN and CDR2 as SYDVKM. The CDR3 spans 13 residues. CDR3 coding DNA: TGTGCCAGCAGTTTATTGGGGGCGAATGAGCAGTTCTTC. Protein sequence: CASSLLGANEQFF.

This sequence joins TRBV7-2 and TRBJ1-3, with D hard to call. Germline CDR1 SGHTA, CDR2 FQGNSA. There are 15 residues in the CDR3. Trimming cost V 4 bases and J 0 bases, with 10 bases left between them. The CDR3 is CASSSNSGSGNTIYF. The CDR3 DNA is TGTGCCAGCAGCTCAAACTCCGGCTCTGGAAACACCATATATTTT.

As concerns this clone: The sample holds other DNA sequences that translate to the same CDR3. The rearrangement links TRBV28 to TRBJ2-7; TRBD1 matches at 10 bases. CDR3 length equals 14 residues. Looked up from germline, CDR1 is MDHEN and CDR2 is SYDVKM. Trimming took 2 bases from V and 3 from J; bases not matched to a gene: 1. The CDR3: CASSLRTGGYEQYF. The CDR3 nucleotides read TGTGCCAGCAGTTTAAGGACAGGGGGCTACGAGCAGTACTTC.

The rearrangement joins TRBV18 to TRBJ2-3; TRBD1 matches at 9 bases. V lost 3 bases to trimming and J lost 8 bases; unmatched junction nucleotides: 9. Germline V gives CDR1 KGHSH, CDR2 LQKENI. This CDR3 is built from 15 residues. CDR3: CASSPAGQGPSTQYF. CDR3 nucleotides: TGTGCCAGCTCACCGGCGGGACAGGGCCCCAGTACGCAGTATTTT.

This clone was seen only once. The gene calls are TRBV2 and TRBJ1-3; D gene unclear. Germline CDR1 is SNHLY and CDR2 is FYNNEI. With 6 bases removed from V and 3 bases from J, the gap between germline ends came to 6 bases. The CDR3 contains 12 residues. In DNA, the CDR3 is TGTGCCAGCAGCCCTCTTGGAAACACCATATATTTT. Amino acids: CASSPLGNTIYF.

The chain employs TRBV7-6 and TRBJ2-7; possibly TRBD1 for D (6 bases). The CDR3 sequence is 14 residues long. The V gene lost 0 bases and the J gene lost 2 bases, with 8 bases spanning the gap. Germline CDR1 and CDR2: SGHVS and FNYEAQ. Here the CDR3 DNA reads TGTGCCAGCAGCTTAGCGGGGGACACCTACGAGCAGTACTTC. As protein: CASSLAGDTYEQYF.

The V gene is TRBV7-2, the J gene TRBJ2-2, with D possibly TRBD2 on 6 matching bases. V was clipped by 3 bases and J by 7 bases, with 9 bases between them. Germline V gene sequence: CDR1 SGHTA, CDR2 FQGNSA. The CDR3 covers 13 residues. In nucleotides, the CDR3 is TGTGCCAGCAGCTTGGGAGGCGGCGGGGAGCTGTTTTTT. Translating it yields CASSLGGGGELFF.

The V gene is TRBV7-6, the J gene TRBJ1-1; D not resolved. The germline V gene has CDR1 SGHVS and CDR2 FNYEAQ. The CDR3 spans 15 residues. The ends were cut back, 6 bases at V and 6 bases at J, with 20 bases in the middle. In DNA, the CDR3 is TGTGCCAGCAGTCCGCTCGGGGTACAAGTCTCTGAAGCTTTCTTT. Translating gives CASSPLGVQVSEAFF. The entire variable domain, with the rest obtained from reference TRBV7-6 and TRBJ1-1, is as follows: GAGVSQSPRYKVTKRGQDVALRCDPISGHVSLYWYRQALGQGPEFLTYFNYEAQQDKSGLPNDRFSAERPEGSISTLTIQRTEQRDSAMYRCASSPLGVQVSEAFFGQGTRLTVV.

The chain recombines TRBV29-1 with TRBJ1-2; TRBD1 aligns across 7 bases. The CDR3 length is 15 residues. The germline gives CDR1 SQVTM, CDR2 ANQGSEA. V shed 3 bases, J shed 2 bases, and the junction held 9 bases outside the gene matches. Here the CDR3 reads CSVDSRNRGNYGYTF. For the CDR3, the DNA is TGCAGCGTTGATTCCAGAAACAGGGGCAACTATGGCTACACCTTC.